This TCR beta chain was sequenced for a study of T cell responses to AZD1222 COVID-19 vaccine (dated by TCRdb to 2020 to 2022). About the investigation overall: Because spike-specific TCR depth and breadth did not differ between the two schedules, AZD1222 recipients who got a second dose at roughly 4 weeks were pooled with those who got a second dose at roughly 12 weeks. A total of 233 trial participants underwent TCR sequencing, of whom 200 to 220 received two doses of AZD1222 and around 26 received two doses of the MenACWY control vaccine. Trial participants were enrolled by age into 18-55, 56-69 and 70-plus year subgroups, with approximately 150, 30 and 60 TCR-sequenced participants respectively. What the study reported, not specific to this receptor: Spike-specific TCR breadth and depth rose significantly after two AZD1222 doses compared with day 0 and with MenACWY recipients. The whole spike protein was spanned by vaccine-associated CD4 TCRs, and dominant responses were seen in regions 160-218 and 743-854. Only five to seven AZD1222 recipients were SARS-CoV-2 seropositive at baseline, limiting conclusions about previously exposed vaccinees. The 56-69-year group was small, and its depth increase did not reach significance, likely because of low power. Because no day 14 peak-response samples were available, the repertoires could be characterized only after the peak T cell response. Epitopes outside the regions mutated in the B.1.351 and B.1.1.7 variants were reportedly recognized by nearly half of the unique spike-specific TCRs. Participants were mostly white British, with more females than males. The authors suggested clonal diversity may have been underestimated.

The sample's time point, from its label and the paper: baseline before first vaccination. Vaccinee samples were obtained from the UK trials COV001 and COV002, which included a single-blind randomized controlled phase 2/3 trial of AZD1222 (ChAdOx1 nCoV-19) in healthy adults. For TCRbeta chain sequencing, PBMC samples from trial participants were taken at day 0 and at day 28 after the second dose. The V and J ends are trimmed by 8 bases and 7 bases, leaving 21 bases between them. The CDR3 runs 14 residues from the cysteine to the phenylalanine. Only the CDR3 DNA is retained, 42 bases long and in frame from the first base. CDR1 and CDR2 are drawn from the germline V gene: SGHRS, YFSETQ. The CDR3 regions of human TCRbeta chains were analyzed by immunosequencing. Under the source paper's analysis protocol: Repertoire TCRs were checked for matches against a reference library of SARS-CoV-2-specific TCRs that had been generated using the MIRA antigen-specificity platform. Breadth meant the fraction of unique TCRs that were SARS-CoV-2-associated, whereas depth meant the fraction of total T cells that were SARS-CoV-2-associated. Using the MIRA data, every spike-specific TCR was mapped to the spike region that the TCR reacted to and assigned to either a CD4 or a CD8 class. Log10-transformed breadth and depth values were compared by one-way ANOVA with Sidak's multiple comparisons tests. TCRdb obtained this table from immuneACCESS and retained in-frame rearrangements with V and J assigned. These tables miss some clones; where compared with another copy, unresolved V genes account for less than half of the shortfall, and the remainder is unexplained. That table gives V, J and clone size, and the DNA gave D and trimming. The sample records 83,000 or so clones, 86% of which are singletons. About 9.5% of the sample goes to the ten largest clones.

In the case of this clone: Its recognized antigen is unknown. No much larger clonotype is one base removed from it; base qualities were not supplied.

The sample consisted of peripheral blood, taken on day 0 of AZD1222 vaccination. The V and J segments used are TRBV5-1 and TRBJ2-5; tentative D gene TRBD1, with 6 bases matching. This sequence was found in an adult in good health. CDR3 loop: CASSRDTEGGTQYF. The sequence in DNA is TGCGCCAGTAGCCGGGACACTGAGGGCGGGACCCAGTACTTC.